This record covers a single T cell receptor (beta chain). The sample carries other DNA sequences with the same CDR3. The source of the sample is a study of blood T cell repertoires in COVID-19. Germline V gene data show CDR1 as LGHDT and CDR2 as YNNKEL (reference sequence). This CDR3 is built from 14 residues. V shed 4 bases and J shed 5 bases, with 14 bases lying between them. Original handling: Cell counts per sample came from amplifying reference gene primers. The method was immunoSEQ multiplex PCR; TCRdb's version includes in-frame clones alone and lacks a portion of them. Clone size and V and J calls were adopted from that table, with D and trimming inferred from the DNA. The profile shows under 150,000 clones, 84% of them singletons.

The V call is TRBV3-1 (or the pseudogene TRBV3-2), the J call TRBJ1-2; D is possibly TRBD1 (5 bases). The origin of this receptor is a woman in her thirties or forties with acute or convalescent COVID-19. Material for sequencing was peripheral blood. The CDR3 reads CASSREGGVYGYTF. The CDR3 DNA reads TGTGCCAGCAGCCGGGAAGGAGGGGTTTATGGCTACACCTTC.